A single sample gave rise to the 29 T cell receptor beta chains below, sequenced in a study of beta chain features in type 1 diabetes. Every bit of the isolated RNA underwent reverse transcription, so sequencing read expressed TCRB transcripts. Method: immunoSEQ multiplex PCR; TCRdb's copy keeps in-frame clones and lacks some. The table has fewer than 250,000 clones, around 68% seen once. Sequencing was performed on naive CD4+ T cells from blood. These receptors were obtained from a man aged 25-45 years in good health.

This chain links TRBV29-1 with TRBJ2-7; TRBD1 agrees at 7 bases. Germline-derived CDR1 and CDR2 are SQVTM and ANQGSEA. V lost 4 bases to trimming and J lost 0 bases; unmatched junction nucleotides: 6. The CDR3 loop spans 14 amino acids. This chain's CDR3 is CSVARPGGSYEQYF. The CDR3 coding sequence is TGCAGCGTTGCTCGGCCAGGGGGCTCCTACGAGCAGTACTTC.

The chain has TRBV6-5 and TRBJ2-1; maybe TRBD2 (6 bases). CDR1 and CDR2 from the germline V gene are MNHEY and SVGAGI. The CDR3 totals 14 residues. V lost 5 bases, J lost 6 bases, and 14 bases lay in between. For the CDR3, the DNA is TGTGCCAGCAGTAACCGGGACTTTGGCAATGAGCAGTTCTTC. Amino acids: CASSNRDFGNEQFF.

The gene calls are TRBV13 and TRBJ2-6; D gene ambiguous. The CDR3 contains 15 residues. Per the germline V gene, CDR1 is PRHDT and CDR2 is FYEKMQ (reference sequence). The V end lost 5 bases, the J end lost 1 base, and 9 bases lay between the germline ends. The chain's CDR3 is CASSQKYSGANVLTF. The CDR3 nucleotides read TGTGCCAGCAGCCAGAAGTATTCTGGGGCCAACGTCCTGACTTTC.

This chain joins TRBV5-6 and TRBJ2-2; D remains ambiguous. The germline CDR1 and CDR2 sequences are SGHDT and YYEEEE. V was cut by 3 bases and J by 6 bases, with 6 bases left in between. The CDR3 is 12 residues long. For the CDR3, the DNA is TGTGCCAGCAGCTCCTCGGCCGGGGAGCTGTTTTTT. Protein: CASSSSAGELFF.

The chain links TRBV9 to TRBJ2-5; D is undetermined. The CDR3 extends over 12 amino acids. Trimming took off 2 bases at V and 5 bases at J, with 7 bases between the two ends. Germline values: CDR1 SGDLS, CDR2 YYNGEE. CDR3 DNA sequence: TGTGCCAGCAGCGTTTATGGGGAGACCCAGTACTTC. This sequence encodes CASSVYGETQYF.

The CDR3 here is CATAPRPRDEQYF. The CDR3 DNA follows: TGTGCCACCGCCCCACGCCCTCGAGACGAGCAGTACTTC. V gene TRBV15 combines with J gene TRBJ2-7; no definite D call. The length of the CDR3 is 13 residues. The germline gives CDR1 LNHNV, CDR2 YYDKDF (reference sequence). V dropped 8 bases and J dropped 5 bases, with 16 bases sitting between them.

The chain combines TRBV2 with TRBJ2-6; 7 bases agree with TRBD1. J was trimmed by 8 bases and V by 5 bases; bases with no gene match: 9. Germline loops: CDR1 SNHLY, CDR2 FYNNEI. This CDR3 is 15 amino acids long. CDR3 DNA: TGTGCCAGCAGTTCAGAGACAGGGCACACCAACGTCCTGACTTTC. As protein: CASSSETGHTNVLTF.

Remarks on this clone: The identical CDR3 is also encoded by other nucleotide sequences in the sample. The rearrangement uses TRBV30 and TRBJ2-5, with D uncertain. CDR1 is GTSNPN, CDR2 SVGIG, per germline (reference sequence). V was pared by 3 bases and J by 5 bases, with 7 bases between. The CDR3 is 11 residues long. CDR3 amino acids: CAWSTEETQYF. In DNA, the CDR3 is TGTGCCTGGAGCACCGAGGAGACCCAGTACTTC.

The chain has TRBV28 and TRBJ1-2; no firm D call. The CDR3 contains 15 residues. V was trimmed by 1 base and J by 2 bases, leaving 11 bases between them. Germline V gene lookup returns CDR1 MDHEN and CDR2 SYDVKM. CDR3 protein: CASSLSGQRNYGYTF. Written as DNA, the CDR3 is TGTGCCAGCAGTTTATCGGGCCAGCGAAACTATGGCTACACCTTC.

CDR3 sequence reads: CAWKSGIYNEQFF. The CDR3 bases are TGTGCCTGGAAAAGCGGGATATACAATGAGCAGTTCTTC. The gene calls are TRBV30 and TRBJ2-1; TRBD2 agrees at 7 bases. The CDR3 has 13 amino acids. Germline values: CDR1 GTSNPN, CDR2 SVGIG (reference sequence). V trimming: 4 bases; J trimming: 4 bases; junction bases outside the gene matches: 4.

The chain recombines TRBV10-3 with TRBJ2-1; 8 nucleotides match TRBD2. There are 15 residues in the CDR3. V was clipped by 0 bases and J by 8 bases; unmatched bases: 6. Germline CDR1 and CDR2: ENHRY and SYGVKD. The CDR3 coding sequence is TGTGCCATCAGTGAGTCCGGGACTAGAGACCATGAGCAGTTCTTC. This codes for CAISESGTRDHEQFF.

The rearrangement links TRBV29-1 to TRBJ2-5; perhaps D is TRBD1 or TRBD2 (6 bases each). V lost 6 bases and J lost 2, with 10 bases in between. Germline assignment: CDR1 SQVTM and CDR2 ANQGSEA. The CDR3 consists of 12 residues. DNA of the CDR3: TGCAGCGTCCGAGGGGGGCAAGAGACCCAGTACTTC. Encoded protein: CSVRGGQETQYF.

The chain recombines TRBV30 with TRBJ2-3; tentatively, D is TRBD1 or TRBD2 (5 bases each). The CDR3 length is 15 residues. The germline V gene has CDR1 GTSNPN and CDR2 SVGIG (reference sequence). Trimming stripped 2 bases from V and 1 base from J, with 13 bases between. The CDR3, as DNA: TGTGCCTGGAGTCCCGGGGCTTCAGGCACAGATACGCAGTATTTT. Amino acids: CAWSPGASGTDTQYF.

The CDR3 protein is CASSSQDTQYF. For the CDR3, the DNA is TGTGCCAGCAGCTCTCAAGATACGCAGTATTTT. The rearrangement joins TRBV7-2 to TRBJ2-3; D is undetermined. This CDR3 comprises 11 residues. From germline, CDR1 is SGHTA and CDR2 FQGNSA. V lost 4 bases, J lost 5 bases, and 4 bases lay in between.

V is TRBV30 and J is TRBJ1-2; no clear D. V was cut by 2 bases and J by 7 bases, with 8 bases left in between. CDR1 is GTSNPN, CDR2 SVGIG, per germline (reference sequence). The CDR3 contains 11 residues. CDR3 sequence: CAWSYGGGYTF. CDR3 DNA: TGTGCCTGGAGTTATGGCGGTGGCTACACCTTC.

The sample holds a few counts of this clone. The gene calls are TRBV28 and TRBJ2-1; D remains unclear. The germline V and J ends were trimmed by 3 bases and 15 bases, with 12 bases remaining between them. The CDR3 is made up of 11 amino acids. Germline loops: CDR1 MDHEN, CDR2 SYDVKM. This CDR3 reads CASSFRVNRFF. In DNA, the CDR3 is TGTGCCAGCAGTTTTCGGGTGAATAGGTTCTTC.

This clone was seen a few times. The chain links TRBV25-1 to TRBJ1-2; D is undetermined. Germline values: CDR1 MGHDK, CDR2 SYGVNS. V dropped 4 bases and J dropped 4 bases, with 4 bases sitting between them. The CDR3 sequence is 11 residues long. The CDR3 nucleotides are TGTGCCAGCAGTGTTGGCTATGGCTACACCTTC. Its protein is CASSVGYGYTF.

This clone was picked up one time. The gene calls are TRBV7-9 and TRBJ2-1; D gene uncertain. V lost 9 bases, J lost 7 bases, and 7 bases lay in between. This CDR3 has 10 amino acids. Germline CDR1 and CDR2: SEHNR and FQNEAQ (reference sequence). In DNA, the CDR3 is TGTGCCAGTACTAAAAATGAGCAGTTCTTC. As protein: CASTKNEQFF.

The rearrangement joins TRBV30 to TRBJ2-7, with 12 bases identical to TRBD1. The CDR3 sequence is 15 residues long. Per the germline V gene, CDR1 is GTSNPN and CDR2 is SVGIG (reference sequence). The V gene end was trimmed by 2 bases and the J gene end by 3 bases; junction bases not matched to a gene: 5. CDR3 sequence reads: CAWSYGTGGYYEQYF. CDR3 coding DNA: TGTGCCTGGAGTTATGGGACAGGGGGCTACTACGAGCAGTACTTC.

V is TRBV29-1 and J is TRBJ1-1; no firm D call. The CDR3 has 13 amino acids. The V end lost 0 bases, the J end lost 0 bases, and 5 bases lay between the germline ends. Germline CDR1 and CDR2: SQVTM and ANQGSEA. The CDR3 spells CSVEDRMNTEAFF. DNA of the CDR3: TGCAGCGTTGAAGACAGGATGAACACTGAAGCTTTCTTT.

CDR3 in DNA: TGTGCCTGGAGTGTACGGAGACAGGGGCTGGACTATGGCTACACCTTC. This codes for CAWSVRRQGLDYGYTF. The J gene is TRBJ1-2, the V gene TRBV30; 8 positions match TRBD1. V dropped 0 bases and J dropped 3; count of bases not matched to a gene: 9. CDR1 is GTSNPN and CDR2 is SVGIG in the germline V gene (reference sequence). The CDR3 consists of 16 residues.

Concerning this clone itself: Other DNA variants within this sample encode the same CDR3. The chain employs TRBV30 and TRBJ1-1, with 7 bases fitting TRBD1. The CDR3 consists of 13 residues. The junction had 2 bases not matched to a gene; V was cut back by 3 bases and J by 1 base. From germline, CDR1 is GTSNPN and CDR2 SVGIG (reference sequence). The CDR3 DNA follows: TGTGCCTGGAGAAGACAGGGGAACACTGAAGCTTTCTTT. Amino acid sequence: CAWRRQGNTEAFF. Together with reference TRBV30 and TRBJ1-1, the CDR3 gives the full variable domain: SQTIHQWPATLVQPVGSPLSLECTVEGTSNPNLYWYRQAAGRGLQLLFYSVGIGQISSEVPQNLSASRPQDRQFILSSKKLLLSDSGFYLCAWRRQGNTEAFFGQGTRLTVV.

The chain links TRBV30 to TRBJ2-6; TRBD1 matches at 9 bases. J lost 0 bases, V lost 2 bases, and 5 bases had no gene match. The germline V gene encodes CDR1 GTSNPN and CDR2 SVGIG (reference sequence). CDR3 length equals 17 residues. This CDR3 is CAWSWTGASSGANVLTF. The CDR3 DNA follows: TGTGCCTGGAGTTGGACAGGGGCTAGCTCTGGGGCCAACGTCCTGACTTTC. Variable domain in full (rest from reference TRBV30 and TRBJ2-6): SQTIHQWPATLVQPVGSPLSLECTVEGTSNPNLYWYRQAAGRGLQLLFYSVGIGQISSEVPQNLSASRPQDRQFILSSKKLLLSDSGFYLCAWSWTGASSGANVLTFGAGSRLTVL.

The V gene is TRBV25-1, the J gene TRBJ2-5; a weak D match, TRBD1 (5 bases). The CDR3 is made up of 13 amino acids. V lost 7 bases and J lost 5, with 14 bases in between. CDR1 is MGHDK, CDR2 SYGVNS, per germline. The CDR3 coding sequence is TGTGCCAGCACCGACAGCATCGAGGAGACCCAGTACTTC. This gives the protein CASTDSIEETQYF.

The chain links TRBV29-1 to TRBJ2-1; 10 nucleotides agree with TRBD1. Per the germline V gene, CDR1 is SQVTM and CDR2 is ANQGSEA. The V gene end was trimmed by 5 bases and the J gene end by 7 bases; junction bases not matched to a gene: 11. The CDR3 is made up of 15 amino acids. The CDR3 sequence is CSVTTGTGAWNEQFF. The CDR3 nucleotides are TGCAGCGTTACTACCGGGACAGGGGCATGGAATGAGCAGTTCTTC.

This clone turned up a few times. The rearrangement joins TRBV29-1 to TRBJ2-6, with a weak D call TRBD2 (5 bases). The CDR3 has 14 residues. The V end was cut by 4 bases, the J end by 2 bases, with 9 bases between. Germline values: CDR1 SQVTM, CDR2 ANQGSEA. The CDR3: CSVALAPGANVLTF. DNA of the CDR3: TGCAGCGTTGCTTTAGCGCCTGGGGCCAACGTCCTGACTTTC.

The J gene is TRBJ2-1, the V gene TRBV7-8; a possible D gene is TRBD1 (5 bases). The CDR3 extends over 15 amino acids. Per germline, CDR1 SGHVS and CDR2 FQNEAQ. V was trimmed by 1 base and J by 7 bases, leaving 14 bases between them. The chain's CDR3 is CASSLESAAGNEQFF. The CDR3 DNA reads as TGTGCCAGCAGCTTAGAATCGGCCGCAGGGAATGAGCAGTTCTTC.

V is TRBV6-1 and J is TRBJ1-5; D ambiguous. V lost 2 bases and J 3 bases, leaving 5 bases between the germline ends. The CDR3 runs 13 residues. CDR1 is MNHNS and CDR2 is SASEGT in the germline V gene. The CDR3 DNA follows: TGTGCCAGCAGTGAACTAGTCAATCAGCCCCAGCATTTT. Encoded protein: CASSELVNQPQHF.

CDR3 region: CASRLAGVYNEQFF. The CDR3 nucleotides are TGTGCCAGCAGACTAGCGGGAGTTTACAATGAGCAGTTCTTC. The chain combines TRBV6-6 with TRBJ2-1; TRBD2 agrees at 11 bases. The V gene end was trimmed by 6 bases and the J gene end by 4 bases; junction bases not matched to a gene: 2. This CDR3 comprises 14 residues. Per the germline V gene, CDR1 is MNHNY and CDR2 is SVGAGI (reference sequence).